Listed here are 8 T cell receptor beta chains from one sample, sequenced in a study of OX40 agonist ivuxolimab in advanced cancers. Repertoires were generated with immunoSEQ multiplex PCR, while TCRdb's copy carries only in-frame clones and drops some. The repertoire holds some 87,000 clones, 94% seen once, with 11% in the top ten. This material consisted of CD4+ or CD8+ T cells sorted from blood, taken in a trial of the OX40 agonist ivuxolimab. These receptors were taken from an adult with an advanced solid tumor such as melanoma, head and neck, liver or kidney cancer.

CDR3 amino acids: CASSYRGGLYEQYF. CDR3 DNA: TGTGCCAGCAGTTACAGGGGGGGGCTCTACGAGCAGTACTTC. The rearrangement links TRBV6-5 to TRBJ2-7, with D possibly TRBD2 on 7 matching bases. There are 14 residues in the CDR3. V was trimmed by 2 bases and J by 3 bases, leaving 11 bases between them. In germline, CDR1 is MNHEY, CDR2 SVGAGI.

This chain joins TRBV19 and TRBJ2-7, with 7 bases identical to TRBD1. Germline CDR1 reads LNHDA; CDR2 reads SQIVND (reference sequence). V gave up 1 base and J gave up 3 bases; unmatched junction bases: 6. The CDR3 runs 15 residues. The CDR3 DNA reads TGTGCCAGTAGTATAGTGGCAGGGGGTATCTACGAGCAGTACTTC. The encoded protein is CASSIVAGGIYEQYF.

The rearrangement links TRBV4-1 to TRBJ2-1; D gene unclear. CDR3 size: 14 residues. Looked up from germline, CDR1 is MGHRA and CDR2 is YSYEKL. V was pared by 0 bases and J by 7 bases, with 10 bases between. The CDR3: CASSQDASWNEQFF. CDR3 coding DNA: TGCGCCAGCAGCCAAGACGCTAGTTGGAATGAGCAGTTCTTC.

This chain uses TRBV13 with TRBJ1-2; D remains unclear. V was shortened by 5 bases and J by 4 bases, with 14 bases between the two germline ends. Germline lookup yields CDR1 PRHDT and CDR2 FYEKMQ (reference sequence). The CDR3 is 14 amino acids. The CDR3: CASSKGRLLYGYTF. DNA of the CDR3: TGTGCCAGCAGCAAAGGACGGCTTCTCTATGGCTACACCTTC.

This chain uses TRBV4-1 with TRBJ2-1; D possibly corresponds to TRBD2 (5 bases). Germline CDR1 and CDR2: MGHRA and YSYEKL. Trimming pared 3 bases from V and 2 bases from J, leaving 17 bases between. The CDR3 covers 17 residues. The CDR3 nucleotides read TGCGCCAGCAGCCATCCGGAGGTCCGGGATCCCTACAATGAGCAGTTCTTC. As protein: CASSHPEVRDPYNEQFF.

This clone was detected once. The chain combines TRBV9 with TRBJ2-7; the D gene could be TRBD1 or TRBD2 (5 bases each). Germline CDR1 reads SGDLS; CDR2 reads YYNGEE. The ends were cut back, 0 bases at V and 3 bases at J, with 13 bases in the middle. This CDR3 comprises 15 residues. This chain's CDR3 is CASSVAGTDLYEQYF. CDR3 nucleotide sequence: TGTGCCAGCAGCGTAGCCGGGACGGATCTCTACGAGCAGTACTTC.

The chain uses TRBV9 and TRBJ2-4; D remains unclear. The CDR3 has 12 amino acids. V lost 0 bases to trimming and J lost 7 bases, with 5 bases between them. CDR1 is SGDLS and CDR2 is YYNGEE in the germline V gene. CDR3 loop: CASSVDSNIQYF. As DNA, the CDR3 is TGTGCCAGCAGCGTAGACAGTAACATTCAGTACTTC.

The chain recombines TRBV5-1 with TRBJ2-7; 13 bases are a match to TRBD2. This CDR3 contains 14 residues. V was clipped by 4 bases and J by 5 bases; unmatched bases: 3. Germline assignment: CDR1 SGHRS and CDR2 YFSETQ. The CDR3 loop reads CASSLGTSGNEQYF. The CDR3 DNA reads TGCGCCAGCAGCCTCGGGACTAGCGGGAACGAGCAGTACTTC.